The T cell receptor (beta chain) under discussion was sequenced for a study of blood T cell repertoires in COVID-19. Study-level information: Spain, Italy and the United States supplied samples that represented acute and convalescent COVID-19. Sources were T cells, B-cell-depleted T cells, or PBMCs; the material itself was cDNA or gDNA.

As handled by the study authors: How many nucleated cells were present was estimated from reference gene primer amplification. Repertoires were generated with immunoSEQ multiplex PCR, while TCRdb's copy carries only in-frame clones and drops some. V and J calls and clone size are as listed in that table; D and trimming were resolved from the DNA. Here the sample spans tens of thousands of clones, around nine tenths being singletons. J gave up 4 bases and V 5 bases, and 6 bases lay outside the gene matches. The CDR3 is 14 residues long. Germline CDR1 reads SEHNR; CDR2 reads FQNEAQ (reference sequence). Those enrolled in Seattle joined during active infection and were followed longitudinally afterward.

This clonotype was obtained from a man aged 40-55 years with COVID-19, enrolled during active disease. The V and J genes are TRBV7-9 and TRBJ1-2; TRBD1 matches 8 bases. Sequenced sample: peripheral blood. CDR3 bases: TGTGCCAGCAGCCCTGGACAGGGCCTCTATGGCTACACCTTC. It yields the protein CASSPGQGLYGYTF.